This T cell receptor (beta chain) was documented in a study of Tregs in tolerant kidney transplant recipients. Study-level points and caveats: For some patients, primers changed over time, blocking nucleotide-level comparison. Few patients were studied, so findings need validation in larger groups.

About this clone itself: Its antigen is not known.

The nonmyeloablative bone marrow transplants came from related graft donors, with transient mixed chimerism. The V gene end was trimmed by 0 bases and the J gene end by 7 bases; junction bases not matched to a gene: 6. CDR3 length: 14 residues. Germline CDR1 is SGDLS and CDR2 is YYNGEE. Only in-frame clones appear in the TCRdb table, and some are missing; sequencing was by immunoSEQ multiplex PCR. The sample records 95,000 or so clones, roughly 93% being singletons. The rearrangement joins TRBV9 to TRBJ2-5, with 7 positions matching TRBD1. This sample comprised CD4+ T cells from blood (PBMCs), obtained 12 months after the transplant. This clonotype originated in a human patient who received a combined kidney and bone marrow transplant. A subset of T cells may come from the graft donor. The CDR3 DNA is TGTGCCAGCAGCGTAGATTTTGCAGGGGGGACCCAGTACTTC. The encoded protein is CASSVDFAGGTQYF.